This T cell receptor beta chain emerged from a study of CD8 T cells in ankylosing spondylitis. Broader study findings: Certain motif variants had earlier been reported in reactive arthritis synovial fluid and blood. As reported, disease-linked clones showed significant enrichment in matched ankylosing spondylitis synovial fluid. A TCR beta motif of several highly homologous variants appeared characteristic of ankylosing spondylitis blood. Clones linked with disease were CD8+ and fairly uncommon in the peripheral blood.

The TCR beta libraries were generated through quantitative 5'-RACE incorporating molecular barcodes. MiXCR was run by TCRdb on the 5' RACE reads, yielding one entry per CDR3 protein. The sample consists of some 840,000 distinct CDR3 sequences, 10% to 15% of them appearing once. The table lists this clonotype with a few counts. Its cognate antigen is unknown. CDR3 length equals 13 residues. V lost 3 bases, J lost 1 base, and 7 bases lay in between. Germline CDR1 SGHKS, CDR2 YYEKEE (reference sequence). The rearrangement joins TRBV5-5 to TRBJ2-5; no reliable D call. The sequence derives from a male donor with ankylosing spondylitis. Sequenced sample: blood, either unsorted or a sorted T cell fraction (not recorded which). This CDR3 reads CASSSIPQETQYF. Written as DNA, the CDR3 is TGTGCCAGCAGCTCAATACCCCAAGAGACCCAGTACTTC.